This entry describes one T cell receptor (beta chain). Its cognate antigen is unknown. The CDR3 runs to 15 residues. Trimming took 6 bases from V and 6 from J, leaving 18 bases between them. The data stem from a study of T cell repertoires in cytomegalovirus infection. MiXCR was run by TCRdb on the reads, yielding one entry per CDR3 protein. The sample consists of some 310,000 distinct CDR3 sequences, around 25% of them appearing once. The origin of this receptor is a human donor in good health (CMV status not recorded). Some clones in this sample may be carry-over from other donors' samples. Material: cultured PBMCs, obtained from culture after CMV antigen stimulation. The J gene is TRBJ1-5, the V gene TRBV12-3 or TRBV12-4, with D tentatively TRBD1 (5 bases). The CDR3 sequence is CASSEGDKGTQPQHF. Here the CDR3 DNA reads TGTGCCAGCAGCGAAGGGGATAAGGGTACTCAGCCCCAGCATTTT.